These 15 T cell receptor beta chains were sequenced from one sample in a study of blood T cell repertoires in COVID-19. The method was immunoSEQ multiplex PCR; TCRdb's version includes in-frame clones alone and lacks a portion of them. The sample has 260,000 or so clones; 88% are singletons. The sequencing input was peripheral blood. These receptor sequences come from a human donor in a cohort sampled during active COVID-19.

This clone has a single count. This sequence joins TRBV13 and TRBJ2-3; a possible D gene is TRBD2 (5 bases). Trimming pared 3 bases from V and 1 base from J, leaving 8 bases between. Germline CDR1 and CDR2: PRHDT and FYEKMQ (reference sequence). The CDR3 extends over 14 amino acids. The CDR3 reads CASSFGGRTDTQYF. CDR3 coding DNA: TGTGCCAGCAGCTTTGGAGGTCGCACAGATACGCAGTATTTT.

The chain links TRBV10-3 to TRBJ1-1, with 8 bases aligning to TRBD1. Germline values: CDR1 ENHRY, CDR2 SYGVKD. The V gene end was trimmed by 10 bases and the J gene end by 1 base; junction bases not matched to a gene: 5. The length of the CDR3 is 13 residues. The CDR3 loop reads CATGGQENTEAFF. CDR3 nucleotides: TGTGCCACCGGGGGACAGGAGAACACTGAAGCTTTCTTT.

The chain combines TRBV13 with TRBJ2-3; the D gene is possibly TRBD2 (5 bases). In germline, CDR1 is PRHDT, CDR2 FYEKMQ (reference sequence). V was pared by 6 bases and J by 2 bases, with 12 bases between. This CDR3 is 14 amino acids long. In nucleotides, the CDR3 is TGTGCCAGCAGAGGCCAGCGGTACACAGATACGCAGTATTTT. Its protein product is CASRGQRYTDTQYF.

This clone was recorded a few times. DNA for the CDR3: TGCGCCAGCAGCCAAGATAGGGGGCCTAACTATGGCTACACCTTC. Protein product: CASSQDRGPNYGYTF. This chain links TRBV4-3 with TRBJ1-2; 7 bases are shared with TRBD1. J was trimmed by 0 bases and V by 0 bases; bases with no gene match: 1. Germline CDR1 and CDR2: LGHNA and YSLEER. The CDR3 contains 15 residues.

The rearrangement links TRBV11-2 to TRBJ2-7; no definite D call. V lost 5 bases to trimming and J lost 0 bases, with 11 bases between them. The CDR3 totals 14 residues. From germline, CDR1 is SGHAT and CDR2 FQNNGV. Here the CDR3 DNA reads TGTGCCAGCAGCATTGGCCCTAGCTCCTACGAGCAGTACTTC. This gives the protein CASSIGPSSYEQYF.

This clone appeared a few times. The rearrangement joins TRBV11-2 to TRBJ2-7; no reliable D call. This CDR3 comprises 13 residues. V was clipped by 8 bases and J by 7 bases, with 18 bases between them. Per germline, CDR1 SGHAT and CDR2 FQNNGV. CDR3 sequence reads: CASGVVRYDEQYF. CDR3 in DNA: TGTGCCAGCGGAGTCGTGAGGTACGATGAGCAGTACTTC.

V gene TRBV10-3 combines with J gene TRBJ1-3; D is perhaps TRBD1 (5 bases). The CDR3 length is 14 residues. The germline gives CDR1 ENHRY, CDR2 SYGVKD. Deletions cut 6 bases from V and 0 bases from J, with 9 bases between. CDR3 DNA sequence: TGTGCCATCAGCGACAGTCCCTCTGGAAACACCATATATTTT. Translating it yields CAISDSPSGNTIYF.

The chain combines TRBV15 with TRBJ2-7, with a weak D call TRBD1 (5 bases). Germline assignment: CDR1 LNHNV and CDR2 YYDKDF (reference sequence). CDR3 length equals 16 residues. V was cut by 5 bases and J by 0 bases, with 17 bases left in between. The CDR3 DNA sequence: TGTGCCACCAGCGATCTGAATGGGGCCCTCTCCTACGAGCAGTACTTC. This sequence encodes CATSDLNGALSYEQYF.

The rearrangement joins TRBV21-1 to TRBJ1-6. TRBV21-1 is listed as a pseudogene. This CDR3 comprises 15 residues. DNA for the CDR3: TGTGCCAGCAGCAAAACGCGCTCGACTTATTCACCCCTCCACTTT. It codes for CASSKTRSTYSPLHF.

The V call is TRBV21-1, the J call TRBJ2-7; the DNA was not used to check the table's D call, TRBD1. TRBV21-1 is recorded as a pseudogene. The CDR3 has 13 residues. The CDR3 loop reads CASSKVQGYEQYF. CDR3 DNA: TGTGCCAGCAGCAAAGTGCAGGGGTACGAGCAGTACTTC.

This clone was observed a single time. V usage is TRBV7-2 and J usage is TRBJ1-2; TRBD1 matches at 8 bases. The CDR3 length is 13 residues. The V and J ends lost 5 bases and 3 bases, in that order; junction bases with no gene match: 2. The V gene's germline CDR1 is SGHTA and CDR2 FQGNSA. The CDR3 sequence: CASSPGGDYGYTF. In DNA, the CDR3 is TGTGCCAGCAGCCCAGGGGGCGACTATGGCTACACCTTC.

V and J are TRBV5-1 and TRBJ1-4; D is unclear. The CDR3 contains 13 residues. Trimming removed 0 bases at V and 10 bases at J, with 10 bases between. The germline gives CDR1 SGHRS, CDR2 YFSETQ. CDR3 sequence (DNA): TGCGCCAGCAGCTTGGGGTCAGATGGAAAACTGTTTTTT. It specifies CASSLGSDGKLFF.

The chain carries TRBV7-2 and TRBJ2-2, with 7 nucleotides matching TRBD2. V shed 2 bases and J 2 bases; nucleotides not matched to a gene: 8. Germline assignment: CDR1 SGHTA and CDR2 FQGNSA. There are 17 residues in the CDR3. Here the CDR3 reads CASSLLTSIINTGELFF. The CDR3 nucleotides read TGTGCCAGCAGCTTACTGACTAGCATTATTAACACCGGGGAGCTGTTTTTT.

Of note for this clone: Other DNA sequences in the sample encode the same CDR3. CDR3 residues: CASSQGQGDYEQYF. DNA for the CDR3: TGTGCCAGCTCGCAGGGGCAGGGGGACTACGAGCAGTACTTC. The chain recombines TRBV4-2 with TRBJ2-7; 7 bases line up with TRBD1. The CDR3 is 14 residues long. CDR1 is LGHNA and CDR2 is YNFKEQ in the germline V gene. After removal of 8 bases from V and 3 bases from J, the junction contained 10 bases not matched to a gene.

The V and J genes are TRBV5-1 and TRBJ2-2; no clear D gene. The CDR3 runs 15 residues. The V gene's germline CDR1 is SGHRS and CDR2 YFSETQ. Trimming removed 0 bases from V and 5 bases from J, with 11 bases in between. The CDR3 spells CASSLGLDLTGELFF. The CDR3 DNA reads TGCGCCAGCAGCTTGGGGCTCGACTTAACCGGGGAGCTGTTTTTT. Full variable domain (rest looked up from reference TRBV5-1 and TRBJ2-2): KAGVTQTPRYLIKTRGQQVTLSCSPISGHRSVSWYQQTPGQGLQFLFEYFSETQRNKGNFPGRFSGRQFSNSRSEMNVSTLELGDSALYLCASSLGLDLTGELFFGEGSRLTVL.